A selection of T cell receptor beta chains follows, all from one sample in a study of blood T cell repertoires in COVID-19. Clones were sequenced by immunoSEQ multiplex PCR, and TCRdb holds only the in-frame ones, with some missing. Among 350,000 to 450,000 clones listed, more than 70% were seen once. Source material: PBMCs or T cells enriched from blood (not recorded which). These receptors originate from a woman under 30 who had been exposed to COVID-19. Each CDR3 is given with its conserved first and last residue. Fields, in order: D gene, V gene, clone size, J gene, CDR3 protein, CDR3 DNA. D genes are given only for firm matches. Clone size is not always given. Where it is, it says once, few, many or a class for expanded clones.

NA	TRBV27	NA	TRBJ1-5	CASSRGSNQPQHF	TGTGCCAGCAGCCGGGGTAGCAATCAGCCCCAGCATTTT
NA	TRBV6-5	NA	TRBJ1-2	CASIVGESFYGYTF	TGTGCCAGCATTGTTGGGGAGAGCTTCTATGGCTACACCTTC
TRBD2	TRBV30	NA	TRBJ2-7	CAWDYGAGGGSYEQYF	TGTGCCTGGGATTACGGAGCGGGGGGTGGCTCCTACGAGCAGTACTTC
NA	TRBV28	NA	TRBJ1-4	CASSLDPTASNEKLFF	TGTGCCAGCAGTTTAGACCCGACAGCCTCAAATGAAAAACTGTTTTTT
NA	TRBV30	few	TRBJ2-1	CAWSESGYNEQFF	TGTGCCTGGAGTGAAAGCGGCTACAATGAGCAGTTCTTC
NA	TRBV23-1	NA	TRBJ1-2	CASSHRQDYGYTF	TGCGCCAGCAGTCACCGACAGGACTATGGCTACACCTTC
NA	TRBV11-2	few	TRBJ2-5	CASSASTGAQETQYF	TGTGCCAGCAGCGCCTCGACAGGAGCGCAAGAGACCCAGTACTTC
NA	TRBV28	NA	TRBJ2-7	CASIETGAWGEQYF	TGTGCCAGCATCGAGACAGGAGCGTGGGGGGAGCAGTACTTC
TRBD2	TRBV7-2	NA	TRBJ2-3	CASNSPWGLARDTQYF	TGTGCCAGCAACTCTCCTTGGGGACTAGCGAGAGATACGCAGTATTTT
NA	TRBV27	few	TRBJ1-4	CASSFQGTNEKLFF	TGTGCCAGCAGTTTTCAGGGAACTAATGAAAAACTGTTTTTT
NA	TRBV10-2	few	TRBJ1-2	CASSEQGWSYGYTF	TGCGCCAGCAGTGAACAGGGTTGGAGCTATGGCTACACCTTC
NA	TRBV3-1/TRBV3-2	NA	TRBJ1-1	CASSQDRGMNTEAFF	TGTGCCAGCAGCCAAGATCGGGGTATGAACACTGAAGCTTTCTTT
NA	TRBV6-4	NA	TRBJ2-7	CASSKIAFSYEQYF	TGTGCCAGCAGCAAAATAGCGTTCTCCTACGAGCAGTACTTC
NA	TRBV28	NA	TRBJ2-6	CASVSAGSGANVLTF	TGTGCCAGCGTTAGCGCCGGGTCTGGGGCCAACGTCCTGACTTTC
TRBD1	TRBV18	NA	TRBJ1-4	CASSPSSGQGVEKLFF	TGTGCCAGCTCACCATCGTCGGGACAGGGTGTTGAAAAACTGTTTTTT
NA	TRBV30	NA	TRBJ1-1	CAWSISESLNTEAFF	TGTGCCTGGAGTATTTCAGAATCGCTGAACACTGAAGCTTTCTTT
NA	TRBV9	NA	TRBJ2-7	CASSVATHAEQYF	TGTGCCAGCAGCGTAGCTACTCACGCCGAGCAGTACTTC
TRBD2	TRBV11-2	NA	TRBJ2-7	CASSPPGLAGAGEQYF	TGTGCCAGCAGCCCTCCGGGACTAGCGGGAGCGGGCGAGCAGTACTTC
TRBD2	TRBV5-6	NA	TRBJ2-1	CASSSGTRIYNEQFF	TGTGCCAGCAGCTCCGGGACTAGAATCTACAATGAGCAGTTCTTC
NA	TRBV20-1	NA	TRBJ1-4	CSAPFGEKLFF	TGCAGTGCGCCGTTCGGGGAAAAACTGTTTTTT
NA	TRBV14	NA	TRBJ2-1	CASSQVDRGAFYNEQFF	TGTGCCAGCAGCCAAGTAGACCGGGGGGCCTTCTACAATGAGCAGTTCTTC
TRBD1	TRBV24-1	NA	TRBJ1-1	CATSDNRGTEAFF	TGTGCCACCAGTGATAACAGGGGCACTGAAGCTTTCTTT
TRBD1	TRBV28	NA	TRBJ2-3	CASSLIQGGTQYF	TGTGCCAGCAGTTTGATACAGGGGGGAACGCAGTATTTT
NA	TRBV10-3	once	TRBJ2-7	CAISVGTNYEQYF	TGTGCCATCAGTGTAGGGACAAACTACGAGCAGTACTTC
TRBD2	TRBV20-1	NA	TRBJ2-7	CSASALAGQSYEQYF	TGCAGTGCTAGTGCACTAGCGGGACAAAGCTACGAGCAGTACTTC
TRBD1	TRBV5-5	NA	TRBJ2-2	CASSVSGRGLNGELFF	TGTGCCAGCAGCGTATCCGGCAGGGGGCTCAACGGGGAGCTGTTTTTT
NA	TRBV7-8	NA	TRBJ2-5	CASRRNSREETQYF	TGTGCCAGCAGACGGAACTCCAGGGAAGAGACCCAGTACTTC
TRBD2	TRBV5-5	NA	TRBJ2-1	CASSHTSGGYNEQFF	TGTGCCAGCAGCCACACTAGCGGGGGCTACAATGAGCAGTTCTTC
TRBD1	TRBV29-1	few	TRBJ1-1	CSVRQGLGEAFF	TGCAGCGTTCGACAGGGTTTGGGTGAAGCTTTCTTT
NA	TRBV29-1	NA	TRBJ1-2	CSVESAATDNTF	TGCAGCGTTGAATCGGCAGCGACTGATAACACCTTC
TRBD1	TRBV4-3	NA	TRBJ2-6	CASSQDGTGTGANVLTF	TGCGCCAGCAGCCAAGATGGGACAGGGACAGGGGCCAACGTCCTGACTTTC
TRBD1	TRBV7-2	once	TRBJ2-7	CASSPDRARTYEQYF	TGTGCCAGCAGCCCAGACAGGGCCCGGACCTACGAGCAGTACTTC
TRBD2	TRBV10-3	once	TRBJ2-3	CAIRPGQGRVLAGGTDTQYF	TGTGCCATCAGACCCGGACAGGGTAGGGTACTAGCGGGGGGAACAGATACGCAGTATTTT
NA	TRBV28	NA	TRBJ2-5	CASTSRGGSETQYF	TGTGCCAGCACTTCTAGGGGGGGATCAGAGACCCAGTACTTC
TRBD1	TRBV14	NA	TRBJ1-6	CASSRTGGPPGSPLHF	TGTGCCAGCAGCCGGACAGGGGGTCCCCCTGGATCACCCCTCCACTTT
NA	TRBV6-5	once	TRBJ2-1	CASSYSASLNEQFF	TGTGCCAGCAGTTACTCTGCGTCCCTTAATGAGCAGTTCTTC
NA	TRBV4-2	NA	TRBJ1-4	CASSHSRGATNEKLFF	TGTGCCAGCAGCCACAGCAGGGGTGCAACTAATGAAAAACTGTTTTTT
TRBD2	TRBV28	NA	TRBJ2-3	CASGTASGIVDTQYF	TGTGCCAGCGGAACGGCTAGCGGGATTGTGGATACGCAGTATTTT
TRBD1	TRBV5-8	NA	TRBJ1-5	CASSLGKGQGEGQPQHF	TGTGCCAGCAGCTTGGGCAAGGGACAGGGTGAGGGCCAGCCCCAGCATTTT
TRBD1	TRBV28	few	TRBJ1-5	CASSNRGSNQPQHF	TGTGCCAGCAGTAACAGGGGTAGCAATCAGCCCCAGCATTTT
TRBD2	TRBV2	NA	TRBJ2-1	CARRSGGMEQFF	TGTGCCAGGAGGAGCGGGGGTATGGAGCAGTTCTTC
NA	TRBV18	NA	TRBJ1-2	CASSPRGGDGYTF	TGTGCCAGCTCACCACGAGGAGGGGATGGCTACACCTTC
NA	TRBV6-5	NA	TRBJ1-2	CASSSQGRRGYTF	TGTGCCAGCAGCTCACAGGGAAGACGTGGCTACACCTTC
TRBD1	TRBV19	NA	TRBJ2-7	CASSAQGFHEQYF	TGTGCCAGTAGTGCACAGGGGTTCCACGAGCAGTACTTC
NA	TRBV5-1	NA	TRBJ1-1	CASSFDTPNTEAFF	TGCGCCAGCAGCTTCGACACCCCGAACACTGAAGCTTTCTTT
NA	TRBV7-8	NA	TRBJ2-6	CASSFQGRTGANVLTF	TGTGCCAGCAGCTTCCAGGGCAGGACTGGGGCCAACGTCCTGACTTTC
NA	TRBV10-1	NA	TRBJ2-4	CASSDGNIQYF	TGCGCCAGCAGTGACGGGAACATTCAGTACTTC
TRBD2	TRBV5-6	NA	TRBJ2-1	CASSSGLAGEQFF	TGTGCCAGCAGCTCGGGACTAGCGGGAGAGCAGTTCTTC
NA	TRBV2	NA	TRBJ1-1	CATLEGEPPEAFF	TGTGCCACCCTAGAGGGGGAACCGCCTGAAGCTTTCTTT
TRBD1	TRBV5-8	few	TRBJ1-2	CASIIQGADYGYTF	TGTGCCAGCATCATACAGGGGGCCGACTATGGCTACACCTTC
TRBD1	TRBV19	few	TRBJ1-1	CASQRQGANTEAFF	TGTGCCAGCCAACGACAGGGGGCGAACACTGAAGCTTTCTTT
NA	TRBV18	NA	TRBJ2-2	CASSHQANTGELFF	TGTGCCAGCTCACATCAGGCGAACACCGGGGAGCTGTTTTTT
TRBD2	TRBV7-2	NA	TRBJ2-1	CASSHPTSGRNVGNEQFF	TGTGCCAGCAGCCACCCGACTAGCGGGAGAAACGTTGGCAATGAGCAGTTCTTC
TRBD1	TRBV6-5	NA	TRBJ1-3	CASSTDRAPGNTIYF	TGTGCCAGCAGTACCGACAGGGCCCCTGGAAACACCATATATTTT
TRBD1	TRBV7-9	NA	TRBJ2-7	CASSFGGQFDSYEQYF	TGTGCCAGCAGCTTTGGGGGACAGTTCGACTCCTACGAGCAGTACTTC